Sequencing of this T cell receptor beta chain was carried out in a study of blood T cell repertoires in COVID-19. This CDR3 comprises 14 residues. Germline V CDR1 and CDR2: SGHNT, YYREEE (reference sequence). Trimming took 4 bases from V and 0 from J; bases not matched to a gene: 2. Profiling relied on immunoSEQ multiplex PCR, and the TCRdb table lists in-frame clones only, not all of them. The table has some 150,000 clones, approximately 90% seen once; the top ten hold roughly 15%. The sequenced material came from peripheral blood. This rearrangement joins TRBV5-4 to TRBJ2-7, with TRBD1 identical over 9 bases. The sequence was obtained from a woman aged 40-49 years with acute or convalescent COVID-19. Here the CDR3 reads CASSGQGNSYEQYF. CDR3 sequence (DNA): TGTGCCAGCAGCGGACAGGGGAACTCCTACGAGCAGTACTTC.